These T cell receptor beta chains were read from a single sample in a study of T cells in Graves' hyperthyroidism and ophthalmopathy. TCRdb reprocessed the multiplex PCR reads via MiXCR and lists one record per CDR3 protein. Of more than 300,000 distinct CDR3 sequences listed, roughly 13% are singletons. Sequencing was performed on blood. The receptors originated from a young woman with Graves' hyperthyroidism. The CDR3 runs from the conserved cysteine through the conserved F or W. A D gene is named only where the DNA matches it firmly. The size entry is marked missing in some rows and otherwise reads once, few, many or a size class.

many 14 TRBJ2-5 TRBV6-2/TRBV6-3 - TGTGCCAGCAGAAACCCCGGGGGCCGGGAGACCCAGTACTTC CASRNPGGRETQYF
few 13 TRBJ2-7 TRBV5-1 - TGCGCCAGCAGCTTGGAAGCGGACTACGAGCAGTACTTC CASSLEADYEQYF
- 13 TRBJ2-7 TRBV14 TRBD2 TGTGCCAGCAGCAAGGGGACTAGCTACGAGCAGTACTTC CASSKGTSYEQYF
many 15 TRBJ2-1 TRBV5-1 TRBD2 TGCGCCAGCAGCTTGACTAGCGGGGTCTACAATGAGCAGTTCTTC CASSLTSGVYNEQFF
many 14 TRBJ1-3 TRBV4-1 - TGCGCCAGCAGCCAACTAAGTAGGGGAAACACCATATATTTT CASSQLSRGNTIYF
many 16 TRBJ2-5 TRBV7-9 - TGTGCCAGCAGCTTAGTCTCCCGGACCTCTAGGGAGACCCAGTACTTC CASSLVSRTSRETQYF
- 15 TRBJ2-5 TRBV2 TRBD1 TGTGCCAGCAGTACGGGGACAGGGGGAAGGGAGACCCAGTACTTC CASSTGTGGRETQYF
few 15 TRBJ2-1 TRBV7-9 TRBD2 TGTGCCAGCAGCTTGGGCGGGAGCCTTCGGAATGAGCAGTTCTTC CASSLGGSLRNEQFF
few 15 TRBJ2-5 TRBV19 TRBD2 TGTGCCAGTAGTGTTAGCGGGGGGGCCGCGGAGACCCAGTACTTC CASSVSGGAAETQYF
- 14 TRBJ1-1 TRBV20-1 - TGCAGTGCTATGAGGGCAGGAGTGAACACTGAAGCTTTCTTT CSAMRAGVNTEAFF
- 14 TRBJ2-7 TRBV20-1 TRBD1 TGCAGTGCTAGAGTCGGGACAGGGAGTTGGGAGCAGTACTTC CSARVGTGSWEQYF
many 15 TRBJ2-7 TRBV27 - TGTGCCAGCAGTTTTCGTCAGGGAAGACCCTACGAGCAGTACTTC CASSFRQGRPYEQYF
- 16 TRBJ1-4 TRBV7-9 TRBD1 TGTGCCAGCAGCCCGGACAGGGGGGCAACTAATGAAAAACTGTTTTTT CASSPDRGATNEKLFF
many 17 TRBJ1-5 TRBV2 - TGTGCCAGCAGTGATGTGATGACGGTGCCAGGGACTCAGCCCCAGCATTTT CASSDVMTVPGTQPQHF
many 13 TRBJ1-2 TRBV4-2 TRBD1 TGTGCCAGCAGTCCCTCTGGACAGGGAGGCTACACCTTC CASSPSGQGGYTF
many 14 TRBJ2-7 TRBV6-2/TRBV6-3 TRBD1 TGTGCCAGCAGTAGGGGACAGTCCTCCGACGAGCAGTACTTC CASSRGQSSDEQYF
- 12 TRBJ2-1 TRBV7-9 TRBD2 TGTGCCAGCAGCTTGACTAGCGTTGAGCAGTTCTTC CASSLTSVEQFF
many 16 TRBJ2-7 TRBV13 - TGTGCCAGCAGCTTGATGGCGGCGGGGCTTAATCACGAGCAGTACTTC CASSLMAAGLNHEQYF
- 19 TRBJ1-2 TRBV7-8 - TGTGCCAGCAGCTTAGTTCGGTTCGACAGTGTGGGGGGCGCGGAAGGCTACACCTTC CASSLVRFDSVGGAEGYTF
once 13 TRBJ1-5 TRBV30 - TGTGCCTGGAGTCTGGGGCAGGGGCGGCCCCAGCATTTT CAWSLGQGRPQHF
many 15 TRBJ1-2 TRBV7-8 - TGTGCCAGCAGCTTACGTCTACCCACTAACTATGGCTACACCTTC CASSLRLPTNYGYTF
many 13 TRBJ2-7 TRBV20-1 - TGCAGTGCTAGAGGATCCATATCCTACGAGCAGTACTTC CSARGSISYEQYF
few 15 TRBJ1-1 TRBV5-1 - TGCGCCAGCACCCTCCGGGGGTGGAAGAACACTGAAGCTTTCTTT CASTLRGWKNTEAFF